This T cell receptor (beta chain) originates from a study of blood T cell repertoires in COVID-19. Clones were sequenced by immunoSEQ multiplex PCR, and TCRdb holds only the in-frame ones, with some missing. The sample holds roughly 230,000 clones, nearly 90% seen once. J lost 1 base, V lost 7 bases, and 22 bases had no gene match. The germline V gene has CDR1 SEHNR and CDR2 FQNEAQ (reference sequence). CDR3 length equals 21 residues. The chain is built from TRBV7-9 and TRBJ2-2, with 9 bases lining up with TRBD1. Sequencing was carried out using PBMCs or T cells enriched from blood (not recorded which). The sequence was obtained from a woman aged 30 to 39 with acute COVID-19. This chain's CDR3 is CASTTPGDRVGHGVNTGELFF. CDR3 nucleotide sequence: TGTGCCAGCACTACCCCAGGGGACAGGGTGGGCCACGGAGTGAACACCGGGGAGCTGTTTTTT.